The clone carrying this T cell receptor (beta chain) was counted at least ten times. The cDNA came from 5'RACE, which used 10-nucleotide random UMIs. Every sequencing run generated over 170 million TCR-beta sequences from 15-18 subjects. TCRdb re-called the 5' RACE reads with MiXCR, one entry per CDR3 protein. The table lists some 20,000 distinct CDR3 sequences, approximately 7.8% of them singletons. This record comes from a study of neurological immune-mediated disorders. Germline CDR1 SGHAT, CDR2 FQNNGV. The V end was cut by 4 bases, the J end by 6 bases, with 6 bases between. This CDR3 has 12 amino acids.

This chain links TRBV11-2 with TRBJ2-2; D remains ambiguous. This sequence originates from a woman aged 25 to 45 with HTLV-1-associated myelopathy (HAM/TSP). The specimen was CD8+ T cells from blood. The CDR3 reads CASSSDSGELFF. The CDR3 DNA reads TGTGCCAGCAGCTCCGATTCCGGGGAGCTGTTTTTT. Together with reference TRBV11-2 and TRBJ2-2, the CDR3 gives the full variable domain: EAGVAQSPRYKIIEKRQSVAFWCNPISGHATLYWYQQILGQGPKLLIQFQNNGVVDDSQLPKDRFSAERLKGVDSTLKIQPAKLEDSAVYLCASSSDSGELFFGEGSRLTVL.